This TCR beta chain was recorded in a study of T cells in Graves' hyperthyroidism and ophthalmopathy (dated by TCRdb to the late 2010s). For context, the study as a whole: Peripheral blood was collected at initial diagnosis, before any treatment. TCR V-J signatures able to tell the groups apart were searched for in a discovery cohort of 95 or so patients, of whom under 45 had Graves' ophthalmopathy and roughly 57 had stable Graves' hyperthyroidism. An independent validation cohort of around 19 hyperthyroidism patients and 17 patients who later progressed to ophthalmopathy tested prospective prediction of ophthalmopathy. The roughly 100 discovery patients were randomly divided into training and test sets at a 7:3 ratio. The study also compared thyroid tissue and blood T-cell repertoires from a handful of Graves' hyperthyroidism patients. Following sampling, methimazole starting at 30 mg daily was given to hyperthyroidism patients, and high-dose intravenous methylprednisolone was given to ophthalmopathy patients. According to the paper, TCR Vbeta CDR3 sequencing was carried out on roughly 130 peripheral blood samples, which came from some 41 ophthalmopathy, around 75 hyperthyroidism and roughly 17 progressor patients.

The TCR beta CDR3 regions were amplified from RNA transcripts. A first-round RT-PCR of the TCR CDR3 used the HTBI primer set with the Qiagen OneStep RT-PCR kit. Libraries were constructed in a second round of multiplex PCR, after which size selection and purification were performed. Libraries were sequenced paired-end with 100 bp reads on an Illumina HiSeq2000. Concerning the study's data processing: Raw data were processed with SOAPnuke, discarding reads with adapters, uncalled bases, mean Phred below 15, or no exact constant-primer or identifier match. High-quality paired reads were merged with COPE v1.2.5, and unique nucleotide sequences were defined as clonotypes. Clonotypes were aligned to IMGT TRBV, TRBD and TRBJ reference segments using MiTCR v1.1. Analysis was restricted to V-J combinations with a frequency above 0.0001, which covered approximately 99% of repertoires. A TCS score was defined as the ratio of F50 (clonal expansion) to E x V (chaos), with BLOSUM62-based TCRdist applied between CDR3 peptides within each V-J. Welch's t-statistics and random forest reduced fewer than 550 V-J features to 13, which were used in a naive Bayes classifier (R e1071). TCRdb reprocessing: public reads trimmed at Q25 with fastp, clones called with MiXCR, in-frame beta chains kept. Rows with one shared CDR3 protein collapse into an entry with the most common genes and DNA. For this entry, the V and J calls and clone size follow TCRdb and not the study's own pipeline. This sample lists nearly 600,000 distinct CDR3 sequences; approximately 15% were detected once. Together, the top ten hold about 6.6% of the sample.

The germline V gene encodes CDR1 LNHNV and CDR2 YYDKDF (reference sequence). Deletion took 4 bases off V and 7 bases off J, with a span of 11 bases between the germline ends. The CDR3 holds 14 amino acids from the cysteine to the phenylalanine. Just CDR3 DNA is preserved here, 42 bases in frame from base 1. The paper's findings and limits, for the study overall: In validation, progression to ophthalmopathy was predicted by the model with 70.59% sensitivity and 72.22% specificity, a median of about 6.8 months before onset. Most expanded thyroid clonotypes (frequency above 0.001) were also detected in blood, suggesting blood repertoires may reflect thyroid immune responses. In cross-validation, a model built on a 13 V-J signature told ophthalmopathy apart from stable hyperthyroidism with just under 90% sensitivity and about 81% specificity, and in testing the same model reached 80%/75%. Sample size was not statistically predetermined, and blinding of investigators to group allocation was not performed.

In the ophthalmopathy patients, disease was moderately to severely active, with a Clinical Activity Score of 3 or more, a NOSPECS grade of 4 or more, and a duration of less than 3 months. Exclusion was applied to patients with uncontrolled infections, other autoimmune diseases, pregnancy or lactation. Clinical symptoms, serum thyroxine and TRAb, thyroid ultrasound, and orbital computed tomography formed the basis for the diagnoses. PBMCs were isolated from about 9.1 ml of fresh peripheral blood by Ficoll-Paque density gradient centrifugation. Total RNA was extracted with Trizol reagent, and quality was checked on an Agilent 2100 Bioanalyzer. In the case of this clonotype: Its antigen target is currently unknown. Base qualities are not provided; no much larger clone lies one nucleotide away.

The origin of this receptor is a woman aged 18-35 years with Graves' ophthalmopathy. The sequenced material came from blood. The sequence links TRBV15 to TRBJ1-6; no D gene call is confident. The DNA is TGTGCCACCAGCATTGACAACGGGAATTCACCCCTCCACTTT. The resulting protein is CATSIDNGNSPLHF.